This T cell receptor (beta chain) was observed in a study of CD8+ T cells in alopecia areata. Treatment meaning: oral pan-JAK inhibitor, 5-10 mg twice daily. Extraction and reverse transcription of RNA yielded cDNA as the sequencing template. Measured with immunoSEQ multiplex PCR; TCRdb has only the in-frame clones, and not every one. The sample includes tens of thousands of clones, around 61% of them seen just once. This sequence was found in a human donor with alopecia areata. Sequences were derived from CD8+ T cells sorted from blood, sampled at week 24, from a patient treated with tofacitinib.

The CDR3 is CASSELQLNTEAFF. CDR3 coding DNA: TGTGCCAGCAGCGAACTACAGCTGAACACTGAAGCTTTCTTT. This chain links TRBV14 with TRBJ1-1, with D unclear. This CDR3 has 14 residues. Germline V gives CDR1 SGHDN, CDR2 FVKESK. V was trimmed by 5 bases and J by 0 bases, leaving 10 bases between them.